Each of the 18 T cell receptor beta chains below was sequenced from the same sample in a study of cytomegalovirus exposure and HLA in healthy donors. With 60 Vbeta and 13 Jbeta primers, the PCR was carried out. The method was immunoSEQ multiplex PCR; TCRdb's version includes in-frame clones alone and lacks a portion of them. The sample has around 110,000 clones, approximately 9.4% seen once. The sample was PBMCs. The receptors were sampled from a man younger than 40 in good health and CMV-seronegative.

This rearrangement joins TRBV5-4 to TRBJ2-2, with a possible D match to TRBD1 (5 bases). The length of the CDR3 is 14 residues. Trimming pared 4 bases from V and 4 bases from J, leaving 11 bases between. The germline V gene has CDR1 SGHNT and CDR2 YYREEE (reference sequence). The DNA for the CDR3 is TGTGCCAGCAGCACAGGAGAAAGCACCGGGGAGCTGTTTTTT. Encoded protein: CASSTGESTGELFF.

This clone has just a few counts. V is TRBV5-1 and J is TRBJ1-2; 10 bases agree with TRBD1. The CDR3 contains 15 residues. V lost 0 bases to trimming and J lost 4 bases; unmatched junction nucleotides: 3. From germline, CDR1 is SGHRS and CDR2 YFSETQ. As DNA, the CDR3 is TGCGCCAGCAGCTTGGTTGGGGACAGGGGCTATGGCTACACCTTC. The encoded protein is CASSLVGDRGYGYTF.

V and J are TRBV10-3 and TRBJ1-1; TRBD1 is a possible D gene (6 bases). The CDR3 is 13 amino acids. The V end was cut by 6 bases, the J end by 4 bases, with 12 bases between. CDR1 is ENHRY and CDR2 is SYGVKD in the germline V gene. The CDR3 DNA sequence: TGTGCCATCAGACAGGGAATTGCCACTGAAGCTTTCTTT. It encodes CAIRQGIATEAFF.

This clone has just a few counts. The rearrangement uses TRBV9 and TRBJ1-1, with D possibly matching TRBD1 (5 bases). Germline V gene lookup returns CDR1 SGDLS and CDR2 YYNGEE. The CDR3 runs 15 residues. Trimming removed 4 bases from V and 4 bases from J, with 17 bases in between. DNA of the CDR3: TGTGCCAGCAGCCTTGGGGACCTCGGGAGCACTGAAGCTTTCTTT. Protein: CASSLGDLGSTEAFF.

This chain uses TRBV27 with TRBJ2-7; D may be TRBD2 (6 bases). The V end was cut by 3 bases, the J end by 3 bases, with 9 bases between. From germline, CDR1 is MNHEY and CDR2 SMNVEV (reference sequence). The CDR3 is 13 residues long. CDR3 sequence reads: CASSLRGHYEQYF. The CDR3 DNA is TGTGCCAGCAGTTTGCGGGGTCACTACGAGCAGTACTTC.

This chain links TRBV5-1 with TRBJ1-1; no firm D call. The CDR3 runs to 15 residues. Germline V gives CDR1 SGHRS, CDR2 YFSETQ. Trimming pared 2 bases from V and 1 base from J, leaving 12 bases between. The CDR3 coding sequence is TGCGCCAGCAGCTTTTCGTTGGAGAGGAACACTGAAGCTTTCTTT. Amino acid sequence: CASSFSLERNTEAFF.

This chain joins TRBV13 and TRBJ2-7, with D possibly TRBD1 on 5 matching bases. Germline CDR1 and CDR2: PRHDT and FYEKMQ (reference sequence). V lost 5 bases and J 2 bases, leaving 13 bases between the germline ends. CDR3 length: 14 amino acids. The CDR3 region is CASSADSGAYEQYF. In DNA, the CDR3 is TGTGCCAGCAGCGCCGACAGTGGGGCCTACGAGCAGTACTTC.

This clone was recorded a few times. The chain couples TRBV4-3 to TRBJ2-3; 11 nucleotides match TRBD1. Germline V gives CDR1 LGHNA, CDR2 YSLEER. This CDR3 has 17 residues. The V and J ends lost 0 bases and 4 bases, in that order; junction bases with no gene match: 6. Here the CDR3 reads CASSQDGTGGSPDTQYF. The DNA of the CDR3 is TGCGCCAGCAGCCAAGATGGGACAGGGGGTAGCCCAGATACGCAGTATTTT.

The rearrangement joins TRBV11-2 to TRBJ1-4; tentatively, D is TRBD1 (5 bases). Germline V CDR1 and CDR2: SGHAT, FQNNGV. Trimming removed 5 bases from V and 4 bases from J, with 14 bases in between. CDR3 length: 15 amino acids. CDR3: CASSAYGGGNEKLFF. The CDR3 DNA sequence: TGTGCCAGCAGCGCCTATGGGGGGGGTAATGAAAAACTGTTTTTT.

This clone was detected a few times. The chain has TRBV28 and TRBJ2-7, with 10 nucleotides matching TRBD2. The J segment lost 3 bases and the V segment lost 4 bases, leaving 6 bases of the junction unmatched. The CDR3 length is 15 residues. CDR1 is MDHEN and CDR2 is SYDVKM in the germline V gene. The CDR3 DNA sequence: TGTGCCAGCAGTTACCGAAGCGGGGGGGTCTACGAGCAGTACTTC. It is translated as CASSYRSGGVYEQYF.

This clone was counted only a few times. This chain connects TRBV5-1 to TRBJ2-1; 9 bases align to TRBD1. Germline loops: CDR1 SGHRS, CDR2 YFSETQ. The CDR3 is 15 amino acids. Trimming at V came to 5 bases and at J to 10 bases, leaving 13 bases not matched to a gene. CDR3 sequence: CASRLTGQGKIEQFF. DNA for the CDR3: TGCGCCAGCAGATTGACGGGACAGGGTAAAATCGAGCAGTTCTTC.

This clone turned up a few times. V usage is TRBV10-2 and J usage is TRBJ2-7; 7 bases map to TRBD2. The CDR3 runs to 14 residues. J lost 7 bases, V lost 9 bases, and 15 bases had no gene match. Germline CDR1 and CDR2: WSHSY and SAAADI. CDR3 amino acids: CASGQRGDLREQYF. The CDR3 coding sequence is TGCGCCAGTGGGCAGCGGGGTGACCTACGAGAGCAGTACTTC.

V usage is TRBV2 and J usage is TRBJ2-5; D gene uncertain. This CDR3 comprises 13 residues. Looked up from germline, CDR1 is SNHLY and CDR2 is FYNNEI. Deletions cut 4 bases from V and 1 base from J, with 7 bases between. The CDR3 loop is CASSAGLQETQYF. In DNA form, the CDR3 reads TGTGCCAGCAGTGCGGGTCTCCAAGAGACCCAGTACTTC. Filled out from reference TRBV2 and TRBJ2-5, the complete variable domain reads EPEVTQTPSHQVTQMGQEVILRCVPISNHLYFYWYRQILGQKVEFLVSFYNNEISEKSEIFDDQFSVERPDGSNFTLKIRSTKLEDSAMYFCASSAGLQETQYFGPGTRLLVL.

This clone was seen more than once but under ten times. The chain employs TRBV29-1 and TRBJ2-7; the D gene is possibly TRBD1 (5 bases). Germline CDR1 SQVTM, CDR2 ANQGSEA. V was clipped by 5 bases and J by 6 bases, with 8 bases between them. The CDR3 consists of 10 residues. CDR3: CSVKGIEQYF. CDR3 in DNA: TGCAGCGTTAAGGGGATCGAGCAGTACTTC.

The chain carries TRBV15 and TRBJ1-1; 9 nucleotides agree with TRBD1. The germline V gene encodes CDR1 LNHNV and CDR2 YYDKDF (reference sequence). Trimming removed 9 bases from V and 5 bases from J; junction bases left unmatched: 10. This CDR3 has 14 amino acids. The CDR3 region is CATATGGEETEAFF. The DNA for the CDR3 is TGTGCCACAGCTACAGGGGGCGAGGAAACTGAAGCTTTCTTT.

The chain uses TRBV9 and TRBJ2-3, with TRBD1 identical over 7 bases. Germline V gene sequence: CDR1 SGDLS, CDR2 YYNGEE. The CDR3 length is 15 residues. The trim removed 4 bases at V and 3 bases at J, leaving 8 bases unmatched. The CDR3 reads CASSIGQVGTDTQYF. The CDR3 nucleotides are TGTGCCAGCAGCATCGGACAGGTTGGGACAGATACGCAGTATTTT.

The chain couples TRBV2 to TRBJ2-7, with a tentative D call TRBD1 (5 bases). V was clipped by 3 bases and J by 0 bases, with 12 bases between them. Germline assignment: CDR1 SNHLY and CDR2 FYNNEI. The CDR3 is 15 residues long. CDR3 coding DNA: TGTGCCAGCAGTGATAACAGACAGTACTCCTACGAGCAGTACTTC. Translating gives CASSDNRQYSYEQYF.

In its sample, this clone was seen a few times. This chain connects TRBV6-6 to TRBJ2-7, with 8 bases fitting TRBD2. Germline values: CDR1 MNHNY, CDR2 SVGAGI (reference sequence). V gave up 1 base and J gave up 0 bases; unmatched junction bases: 5. CDR3 length equals 16 residues. For the CDR3, the DNA is TGTGCCAGCAGTTACTACCAGCGGGAGAGCTCCTACGAGCAGTACTTC. Protein: CASSYYQRESSYEQYF.